This entry features one T cell receptor (beta chain) sequence. Per germline, CDR1 LGHNT and CDR2 FRNRAP. The CDR3 spans 13 residues. The ends lost 7 bases at V and 2 bases at J; junction bases unmatched: 3. The data were obtained in a study of blood T cell repertoires in COVID-19. For the study at large: There were acute and convalescent COVID-19 samples, and they came from the United States, Italy and Spain. Nucleic acid was either cDNA or gDNA, and it came from T cells, B-cell-depleted T cells, or PBMCs.

Original handling: Estimates of nucleated cell counts were drawn from the amplification of reference gene primers. The table came from immunoSEQ multiplex PCR; TCRdb's copy has only in-frame clones and leaves some out. D and trimming come from the DNA, and the V and J calls and clone size come from that table. The sample holds about 97,000 clones, over 75% seen once. This sequence originates from a human donor in a cohort sampled during active COVID-19. The sequenced material came from peripheral blood. This chain uses TRBV12-5 with TRBJ2-7; 9 bases agree with TRBD1. The CDR3 DNA follows: TGTGCTAGTGCTAGACAGGGGGCCTACGAGCAGTACTTC. Translating it yields CASARQGAYEQYF.